Reported below is one T cell receptor (beta chain). Its target is unknown. Germline V gene sequence: CDR1 SQVTM, CDR2 ANQGSEA. V was pared by 2 bases and J by 3 bases, with 16 bases between. This CDR3 is 15 amino acids long. PCR employed 60 Vbeta and 13 Jbeta primers. TCRdb keeps only in-frame clones here, not all; method: immunoSEQ multiplex PCR. The data contain roughly 160,000 clones, about 85% of them singletons. This sample is part of a study of cytomegalovirus exposure and HLA in healthy donors. Study outcomes and limitations: It was reportedly the case that the classifier diagnosed cytomegalovirus status with high specificity and sensitivity. Per a later analysis, 15,000 to 20,000 TCR beta sequences showed association with HLA alleles at 0.05 false discovery rate. The study reported that TCR beta sequences accurately predicted HLA-A and HLA-B alleles in most subjects.

This TCR was recovered from a boy aged 2 to 10 in good health and CMV-seronegative. The sequenced material came from PBMCs. The chain recombines TRBV29-1 with TRBJ1-1, with D unresolved. CDR3 nucleotides: TGCAGCGTTGAAACGGTCCGAGGAGCGGACACTGAAGCTTTCTTT. Amino acid sequence: CSVETVRGADTEAFF.